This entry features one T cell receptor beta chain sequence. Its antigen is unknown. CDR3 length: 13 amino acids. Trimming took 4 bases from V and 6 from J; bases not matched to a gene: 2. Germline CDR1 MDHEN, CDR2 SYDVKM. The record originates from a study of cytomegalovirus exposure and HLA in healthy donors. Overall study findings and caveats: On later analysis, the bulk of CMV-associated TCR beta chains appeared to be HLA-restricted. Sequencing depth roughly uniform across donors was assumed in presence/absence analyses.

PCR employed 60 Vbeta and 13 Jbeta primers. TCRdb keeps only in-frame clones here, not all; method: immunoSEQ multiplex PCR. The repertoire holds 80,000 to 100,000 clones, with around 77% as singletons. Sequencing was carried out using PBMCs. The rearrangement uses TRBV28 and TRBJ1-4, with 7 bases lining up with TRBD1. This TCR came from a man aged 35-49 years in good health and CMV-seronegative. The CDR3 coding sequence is TGTGCCAGCAGTTCCGGACAGGATGAAAAACTGTTTTTT. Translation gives CASSSGQDEKLFF. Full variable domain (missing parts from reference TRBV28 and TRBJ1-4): DVKVTQSSRYLVKRTGEKVFLECVQDMDHENMFWYRQDPGLGLRLIYFSYDVKMKEKGDIPEGYSVSREKKERFSLILESASTNQTSMYLCASSSGQDEKLFFGSGTQLSVL.